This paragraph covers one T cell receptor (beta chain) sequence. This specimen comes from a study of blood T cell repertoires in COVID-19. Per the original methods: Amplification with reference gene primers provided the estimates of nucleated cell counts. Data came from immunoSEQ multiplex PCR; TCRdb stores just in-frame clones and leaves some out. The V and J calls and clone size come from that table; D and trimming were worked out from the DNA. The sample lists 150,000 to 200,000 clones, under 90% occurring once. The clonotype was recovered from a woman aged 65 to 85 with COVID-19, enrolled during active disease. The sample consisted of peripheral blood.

The CDR3: CASSLSTGEAFF. Here the CDR3 DNA reads TGTGCCAGCAGTTTATCCACAGGGGAAGCTTTCTTT. This chain joins TRBV28 and TRBJ1-1, with D maybe TRBD1 (6 bases). The CDR3 runs 12 residues. V was cut by 1 base and J by 8 bases, with 8 bases left in between. Germline V CDR1 and CDR2: MDHEN, SYDVKM.